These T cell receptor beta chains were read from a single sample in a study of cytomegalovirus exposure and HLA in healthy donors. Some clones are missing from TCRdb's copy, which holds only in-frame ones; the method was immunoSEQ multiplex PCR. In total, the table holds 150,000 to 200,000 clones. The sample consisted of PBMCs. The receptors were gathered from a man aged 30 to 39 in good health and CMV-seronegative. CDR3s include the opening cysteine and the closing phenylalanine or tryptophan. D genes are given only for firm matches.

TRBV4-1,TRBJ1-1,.,CASSQDPGLGTEAFF,TGCGCCAGCAGCCAAGATCCAGGGTTGGGCACTGAAGCTTTCTTT
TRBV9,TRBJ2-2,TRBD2,CASSALAGEFAGELFF,TGTGCCAGCAGCGCATTAGCGGGAGAGTTTGCCGGGGAGCTGTTTTTT
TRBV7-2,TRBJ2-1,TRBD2,CASSPPGLAGGPYEQFF,TGTGCCAGCAGCCCCCCCGGACTAGCGGGAGGGCCCTATGAGCAGTTCTTC
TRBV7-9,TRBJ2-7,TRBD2,CASSLDRGGTSGRPYEQYF,TGTGCCAGCAGCTTAGACAGGGGCGGGACTAGCGGGAGGCCCTACGAGCAGTACTTC
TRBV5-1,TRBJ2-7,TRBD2,CASSPERGGRFYEQYF,TGCGCCAGCAGCCCTGAAAGGGGCGGGAGGTTCTACGAGCAGTACTTC
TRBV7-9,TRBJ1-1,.,CASSLDAGGTEAFF,TGTGCCAGCAGCTTAGATGCGGGGGGCACTGAAGCTTTCTTT
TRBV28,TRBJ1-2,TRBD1,CASIQTGTGYYGYTF,TGTGCCAGCATTCAGACCGGGACAGGGTACTATGGCTACACCTTC
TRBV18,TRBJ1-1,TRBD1,CASSRDRYTEAFF,TGTGCCAGCTCACGGGACAGGTACACTGAAGCTTTCTTT
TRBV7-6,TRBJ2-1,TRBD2,CASSSRAGGGRNEQFF,TGTGCCAGCAGCTCAAGAGCGGGAGGGGGTCGCAATGAGCAGTTCTTC
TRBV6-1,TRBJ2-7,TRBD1,CASRGDRGAGQYF,TGTGCCAGCAGGGGGGACAGGGGCGCCGGGCAGTACTTC
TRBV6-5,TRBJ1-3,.,CASSYLPGIGNTIYF,TGTGCCAGCAGTTATCTCCCAGGAATCGGAAACACCATATATTTT
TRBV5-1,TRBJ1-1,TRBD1,CASSPWTGTNTEAFF,TGCGCCAGCAGCCCTTGGACAGGGACGAACACTGAAGCTTTCTTT
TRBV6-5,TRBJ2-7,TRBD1,CAVLGDRTYEQYF,TGTGCCGTCCTCGGGGACAGGACCTACGAGCAGTACTTC
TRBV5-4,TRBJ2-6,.,CASRPITSGANVLTF,TGTGCCAGCAGACCCATTACTTCTGGGGCCAACGTCCTGACTTTC
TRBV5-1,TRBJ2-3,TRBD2,CASSLRTSGANTQYF,TGCGCCAGCAGCTTGAGGACTAGCGGGGCTAATACGCAGTATTTT
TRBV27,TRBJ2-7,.,CASSLREYEQYF,TGTGCCAGCAGTTTACGGGAGTACGAGCAGTACTTC
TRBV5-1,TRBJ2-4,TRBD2,CASRAGLAGNIQYF,TGCGCCAGCAGGGCGGGACTAGCGGGTAACATTCAGTACTTC
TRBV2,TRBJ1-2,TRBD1,CASSPRQGAYYGYTF,TGTGCCAGCAGTCCCCGACAGGGTGCCTACTATGGCTACACCTTC
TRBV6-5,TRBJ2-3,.,CASSYSGPTDTQYF,TGTGCCAGCAGTTACTCGGGCCCGACAGATACGCAGTATTTT
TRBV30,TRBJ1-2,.,CAWNHRAEGYGYTF,TGTGCCTGGAATCACAGGGCGGAAGGCTATGGCTACACCTTC